The 21 T cell receptor beta chains listed next were all sequenced from one sample in a study of T-cell memory formation after mild COVID-19. TCRdb re-derived calls from the 5' RACE reads in MiXCR, one entry per CDR3 protein. The sample gives some 350,000 distinct CDR3 sequences, about an eighth of which show up once; over 20% is in the top ten. Source material: PBMCs or a T cell subset sorted from them (not recorded which). These receptor sequences come from a man younger than 35 who had mild COVID-19 (a few samples of this study predate the infection). Cell type and time point are not known.

This clonotype was recorded many times. This rearrangement joins TRBV12-3 or TRBV12-4 to TRBJ2-1; 11 nucleotides agree with TRBD1. Trimming removed 5 bases from V and 7 bases from J; junction bases left unmatched: 10. CDR3 length: 16 residues. CDR3 DNA: TGTGCCAGCAGTAGCCCGGGACAGGGGGTTGGGAATGAGCAGTTCTTC. This translates into CASSSPGQGVGNEQFF.

This clonotype was picked up a small number of times. The V gene is TRBV6-2 or TRBV6-3, the J gene TRBJ2-7; 10 positions agree with TRBD1. The CDR3 extends over 17 amino acids. Losses at the gene ends were 4 bases for V and 0 bases for J; bases not matched to a gene: 9. Germline CDR1 is MNHEY and CDR2 is SVGEGT. This CDR3 is CASSFPGQGMGSYEQYF. The CDR3 DNA reads TGTGCCAGCAGTTTCCCGGGACAGGGGATGGGCTCCTACGAGCAGTACTTC.

This clonotype was counted many times. This chain uses TRBV6-5 with TRBJ2-7, with D perhaps assigned TRBD1 or TRBD2 (5 bases each). This CDR3 comprises 13 residues. The V and J ends lost 5 bases and 0 bases respectively, with 8 bases between them. Per the germline V gene, CDR1 is MNHEY and CDR2 is SVGAGI. CDR3 sequence reads: CASSPGSSYEQYV. Written as DNA, the CDR3 is TGTGCCAGCAGTCCAGGGAGCTCCTACGAGCAGTACGTC.

There are many counts of this clonotype. The chain recombines TRBV20-1 with TRBJ1-1; no reliable D call. V was shortened by 1 base and J by 8 bases, with 8 bases between the two germline ends. The germline gives CDR1 DFQATT, CDR2 SNEGSKA (reference sequence). The CDR3 sequence is 11 residues long. The CDR3 sequence: CSARGGLEAFF. CDR3 bases: TGCAGTGCTAGAGGTGGGCTAGAAGCTTTCTTT.

This clonotype has ten or more counts. The rearrangement uses TRBV12-3 or TRBV12-4 and TRBJ1-5; TRBD1 aligns across 8 bases. V gave up 5 bases and J gave up 4 bases; unmatched junction bases: 7. CDR3 length: 15 amino acids. The DNA for the CDR3 is TGTGCCAGCAGTCCGGACAGGGCTGGGAATCAGCCCCAGCATTTT. Translating gives CASSPDRAGNQPQHF.

This clonotype was recorded a few times. J is TRBJ1-1 and V is TRBV27; 7 positions match TRBD1. With V trimmed by 2 bases and J by 4 bases, 7 bases remained unmatched. This CDR3 is built from 15 residues. CDR1 is MNHEY, CDR2 SMNVEV, per germline (reference sequence). The CDR3 here is CASSLTLTGITEAFF. CDR3 bases: TGTGCCAGCAGTTTAACCCTGACAGGGATCACTGAAGCTTTCTTT.

Many counts were recorded for this clonotype. This chain connects TRBV12-3 or TRBV12-4 to TRBJ2-5; possible D gene TRBD2, 6 bases. Between the trimmed V and J ends, which lost 6 bases and 7 bases, there was a span of 15 bases. The CDR3 runs 13 residues. Written as DNA, the CDR3 is TGTGCCAGCAGCCGGGACTTTACTGGGACCCAGTACTTC. Protein sequence: CASSRDFTGTQYF.

The rearrangement links TRBV6-5 to TRBJ2-3; D might be TRBD2 (7 bases). Germline CDR1 and CDR2: MNHEY and SVGAGI. V was trimmed by 0 bases and J by 2 bases, leaving 12 bases between them. This CDR3 contains 16 residues. The CDR3 protein is CASSYSSGDYTDTQYF. Here the CDR3 DNA reads TGTGCCAGCAGTTACTCGTCAGGGGACTACACAGATACGCAGTATTTT.

CDR3 bases: TGCGCCAGCAGCCAAACTTGGTTTACAGATACGCAGTATTTT. Its protein product is CASSQTWFTDTQYF. The chain has TRBV4-1 and TRBJ2-3; no reliable D call. The germline gives CDR1 MGHRA, CDR2 YSYEKL. The CDR3 is 14 amino acids. V lost 2 bases to trimming and J lost 3 bases, with 9 bases between them.

A remark on this clonotype: A read error may explain this, as a much larger clone is one base away. V gene TRBV5-1 combines with J gene TRBJ1-1; D unclear. Germline CDR1 is SGHRS and CDR2 is YFSETQ. This CDR3 has 15 residues. V dropped 4 bases and J dropped 3 bases, with 16 bases sitting between them. The CDR3 spells CASSTETTGDTEAFF. In nucleotides, the CDR3 is TGCGCCAGCAGCACGGAGACTACTGGGGACACTGAAGCTTTCTTT. Using reference TRBV5-1 and TRBJ1-1 for the parts outside the CDR3, the full variable domain is KAGVTQTPRYLIKTRGQQVTLSCSPISGHRSVSWYQQTPGQGLQFLFEYFSETQRNKGNFPGRFSGRQFSNSRSEMNVSTLELGDSALYLCASSTETTGDTEAFFGQGTRLTVV.

The DNA for the CDR3 is TGTGCCAGCAGTGAGCTAGCGGGGTGGACAGATACGCAGTATTTT. Translated, it gives CASSELAGWTDTQYF. The rearrangement joins TRBV6-1 to TRBJ2-3; 9 positions match TRBD2. With 3 bases clipped from V and 3 bases from J, the junction kept 4 bases outside the gene matches. The CDR3 runs to 15 residues. CDR1 and CDR2 from the germline V gene are MNHNS and SASEGT.

This clonotype has just a few counts. The CDR3 nucleotides are TGTGCCACCCCAGGACAGGGCGATGAGCAGTTCTTC. It encodes CATPGQGDEQFF. The chain employs TRBV7-3 and TRBJ2-1; TRBD1 agrees at 8 bases. This CDR3 has 12 amino acids. Germline-derived CDR1 and CDR2 are SGHTA and FQGTGA. V dropped 10 bases and J dropped 8; count of bases not matched to a gene: 7.

This clonotype appeared a few times. For the CDR3, the DNA is TGTGCCAGCAGTTCCGGACCGGATATTGGGGGGTCCTACAATGAGCAGTTCTTC. Its translation: CASSSGPDIGGSYNEQFF. The V call is TRBV12-3 or TRBV12-4, the J call TRBJ2-1; maybe TRBD2 (6 bases). The V end lost 4 bases, the J end lost 1 base, and 20 bases lay between the germline ends. The CDR3 is 18 residues long.

The J gene is TRBJ1-1, the V gene TRBV10-1; possibly TRBD1 for D (6 bases). In germline, CDR1 is WNHNN, CDR2 SYGVQD (reference sequence). Trimming took off 0 bases at V and 5 bases at J, with 10 bases between the two ends. This CDR3 comprises 14 residues. The CDR3, as DNA: TGCGCCAGCAGTGAGTCTACAGGGCGGACTGAAGCTTTCTTT. Its protein is CASSESTGRTEAFF.

A few counts support this clonotype. The rearrangement uses TRBV5-5 and TRBJ1-1; D is perhaps TRBD1 (6 bases). V was shortened by 1 base and J by 5 bases, with 21 bases between the two germline ends. This CDR3 comprises 17 residues. Germline assignment: CDR1 SGHKS and CDR2 YYEKEE (reference sequence). The CDR3 loop is CASSLWRVGTLSTEAFF. The CDR3 DNA follows: TGTGCCAGCAGCTTGTGGCGCGTCGGGACACTAAGTACTGAAGCTTTCTTT.

This clonotype has more than one count but fewer than ten. The chain employs TRBV11-2 and TRBJ2-5; 10 bases agree with TRBD2. Germline values: CDR1 SGHAT, CDR2 FQNNGV. Germline trimming cut 5 bases from V and 2 bases from J; bases unmatched to any gene: 17. The CDR3 has 19 amino acids. The CDR3 DNA is TGTGCCAGCAGCAATTTTGGGGCTAGCGGGGGCCTCCCACAAGAGACCCAGTACTTC. It yields the protein CASSNFGASGGLPQETQYF. The complete variable domain, with remaining parts taken from reference TRBV11-2 and TRBJ2-5, reads EAGVAQSPRYKIIEKRQSVAFWCNPISGHATLYWYQQILGQGPKLLIQFQNNGVVDDSQLPKDRFSAERLKGVDSTLKIQPAKLEDSAVYLCASSNFGASGGLPQETQYFGPGTRLLVL.

In this sample, this clonotype turned up many times. The rearrangement joins TRBV29-1 to TRBJ2-2; D call uncertain. The CDR3 runs to 12 residues. The germline V and J ends were trimmed by 5 bases and 4 bases, with 8 bases remaining between them. Germline CDR1 is SQVTM and CDR2 is ANQGSEA. CDR3 amino acids: CSVSWGTGELFF. The DNA of the CDR3 is TGCAGCGTTTCGTGGGGCACCGGGGAGCTGTTTTTT.

This sequence joins TRBV3-1 and TRBJ1-1; D uncertain. The V end lost 1 base, the J end lost 9 bases, and 15 bases lay between the germline ends. Germline CDR1 reads LGHDT; CDR2 reads YNNKEL (reference sequence). The CDR3 length is 14 residues. CDR3 bases: TGTGCCAGCAGCCAAGTTGCGGCAGGCCCCCAAGCTTTCTTT. Amino acids: CASSQVAAGPQAFF.

This clonotype was counted only a few times. V usage is TRBV6-5 and J usage is TRBJ2-1; 8 positions match TRBD2. With V trimmed by 7 bases and J by 7 bases, 6 bases remained unmatched. Germline CDR1 MNHEY, CDR2 SVGAGI. This CDR3 contains 13 residues. Written as DNA, the CDR3 is TGTGCCAGCACCCGGGGGGGCATGAATGAGCAGTTCTTC. It is translated as CASTRGGMNEQFF.

In its sample, this clonotype was seen a few times. This chain joins TRBV30 and TRBJ1-2, with D possibly TRBD1 on 6 matching bases. This CDR3 is 15 amino acids long. V dropped 2 bases and J dropped 4 bases, with 17 bases sitting between them. The germline CDR1 and CDR2 sequences are GTSNPN and SVGIG (reference sequence). CDR3 loop: CAWSSTDSRSYGYTF. CDR3 sequence (DNA): TGTGCCTGGAGTTCCACGGACAGCCGGAGCTATGGCTACACCTTC.

This clonotype was picked up a small number of times. The chain uses TRBV27 and TRBJ2-3; D ambiguous. The CDR3 loop spans 13 amino acids. V was shortened by 3 bases and J by 6 bases, with 10 bases between the two germline ends. Germline loops: CDR1 MNHEY, CDR2 SMNVEV (reference sequence). CDR3 residues: CASSFPSGDTQYF. The CDR3 region has the DNA TGTGCCAGCAGTTTCCCTTCTGGGGATACGCAGTATTTT.